This record covers a single T cell receptor beta chain. The antigen is not known. The data were obtained in a study of CD8+ T cells in alopecia areata. CDR1 and CDR2 (germline): SQVTM, ANQGSEA. Trimming at V came to 7 bases and at J to 3 bases, leaving 5 bases not matched to a gene. This CDR3 contains 13 residues. Treatment described: oral pan-JAK inhibitor, 5-10 mg twice daily. Study outcomes and limitations: Tofacitinib significantly decreased scalp clonality and expanded CD8+ clones among top 100. Affected scalp, especially in alopecia totalis/universalis, had a higher clonality than normal scalp did. Many of the expanded lesional clones endured in scalp and blood while on tofacitinib.

Extracted RNA was reverse transcribed, and the resulting cDNA served as sequencing template. Profiling relied on immunoSEQ multiplex PCR, and the TCRdb table lists in-frame clones only, not all of them. The sample has roughly 180,000 clones, around 56% seen once. The sequence derives from a human donor with alopecia areata. The chain employs TRBV29-1 and TRBJ1-2, with 10 bases lining up with TRBD1. The material sequenced was CD4+ T cells sorted from blood, taken at week 4, from a patient treated with tofacitinib. In nucleotides, the CDR3 is TGCAGCGCCAGGGGACAGGGGCACTATGGCTACACCTTC. This sequence encodes CSARGQGHYGYTF. The full variable domain, in which reference TRBV29-1 and TRBJ1-2 provide the parts outside the CDR3, is SAVISQKPSRDICQRGTSLTIQCQVDSQVTMMFWYRQQPGQSLTLIATANQGSEATYESGFVIDKFPISRPNLTFSTLTVSNMSPEDSSIYLCSARGQGHYGYTFGSGTRLTVV.